A single sample gave rise to the 25 T cell receptor beta chains below, sequenced in a study of shared clonotypes between healthy human individuals (dated by TCRdb to the early 2020s). The method behind the library was the immunoSEQ multiplex PCR assay. TCRdb took this table from immuneACCESS and kept in-frame rearrangements with V and J called. Such tables lack part of the clones; where checked against another copy, unresolved V genes explain under half of the gap, and the rest is unexplained. Within this sample are about 2.4 million clones, with approximately 93% of them counted one time only. Clones ranked in the top ten supply approximately 0.36% of the sample. Sequencing input: naive CD4+ T cells from PBMCs. In the paper's terms, the cell subset or site label means: CD45RA+ positively selected. The receptors were gathered from a man between 18 and 35 years old in good health. Some clones in this sample may be carry-over from other donors' samples.

The gene calls are TRBV7-2 and TRBJ2-7, with TRBD2 matching 7 bases. V lost 1 base, J lost 6 bases, and 9 bases stayed unmatched. Germline V gene sequence: CDR1 SGHTA, CDR2 FQGNSA. The CDR3 runs 15 residues. CDR3 nucleotides: TGTGCCAGCAGCTTAGTTGTGCGGAGCGGGACCGAGCAGTACTTC. It codes for CASSLVVRSGTEQYF.

The chain links TRBV7-3 to TRBJ2-3; 8 bases are a match to TRBD2. Unmatched junction bases numbered 3, after V lost 1 base and J lost 0 bases. Looked up from germline, CDR1 is SGHTA and CDR2 is FQGTGA. This CDR3 is built from 16 residues. CDR3 amino acids: CASSLRAGVSTDTQYF. CDR3 coding DNA: TGTGCCAGCAGCTTAAGAGCGGGGGTAAGCACAGATACGCAGTATTTT.

The chain joins TRBV11-2 to TRBJ2-1; TRBD2 agrees at 10 bases. The ends lost 4 bases at V and 1 base at J; junction bases unmatched: 10. The CDR3 covers 18 residues. CDR1 and CDR2 (germline): SGHAT, FQNNGV. CDR3: CASSYPTAGGLSYNEQFF. CDR3 DNA: TGTGCCAGCAGCTACCCTACAGCGGGAGGGCTTTCCTACAATGAGCAGTTCTTC.

Concerning this clone itself: The same CDR3 arises from other DNA sequences in this sample as well. J is TRBJ1-4 and V is TRBV7-9; 7 positions agree with TRBD1. This CDR3 has 14 residues. The trim removed 5 bases at V and 8 bases at J, leaving 8 bases unmatched. Germline-derived CDR1 and CDR2 are SEHNR and FQNEAQ (reference sequence). The CDR3 protein is CASSVGTAGEKLFF. The CDR3, as DNA: TGTGCCAGCAGCGTGGGGACAGCGGGAGAAAAACTGTTTTTT.

For the CDR3, the DNA is TGTGCCAGCGGTAGGCTCACAGATACGCAGTATTTT. This sequence encodes CASGRLTDTQYF. This sequence joins TRBV5-6 and TRBJ2-3; D gene unclear. Germline V lookup: CDR1 SGHDT, CDR2 YYEEEE. Trimming pared 7 bases from V and 2 bases from J, leaving 8 bases between. CDR3 length equals 12 residues.

About this clone itself: Given the absence of the conserved phenylalanine or tryptophan at the CDR3 end, a read error is likely. The chain links TRBV6-5 to TRBJ2-7; 9 bases line up with TRBD2. The germline gives CDR1 MNHEY, CDR2 SVGAGI. The V segment lost 0 bases and the J segment 6 bases; nucleotides outside the gene matches: 9. The CDR3 covers 16 residues. The CDR3 loop is CASSYSSGGTYGEQYS. CDR3 bases: TGTGCCAGCAGTTACTCTAGCGGGGGTACCTATGGCGAGCAGTACTCC.

The J gene is TRBJ1-2, the V gene TRBV7-8, with 7 bases that match TRBD1. V was clipped by 4 bases and J by 4 bases; unmatched bases: 6. Germline-derived CDR1 and CDR2 are SGHVS and FQNEAQ. The CDR3 has 14 amino acids. CDR3 loop: CASSSGQATYGYTF. In nucleotides, the CDR3 is TGTGCCAGCAGCTCCGGACAGGCCACCTATGGCTACACCTTC.

This chain links TRBV28 with TRBJ1-3; D gene ambiguous. The V gene lost 8 bases and the J gene lost 0 bases, with 17 bases spanning the gap. Germline V gene data show CDR1 as MDHEN and CDR2 as SYDVKM. This CDR3 comprises 16 residues. The DNA of the CDR3 is TGTGCCAGCGGGGATTTTCCCCCATCCTCTGGAAACACCATATATTTT. Translating it yields CASGDFPPSSGNTIYF.

The J gene is TRBJ2-7, the V gene TRBV9; D is perhaps TRBD2 (6 bases). CDR1 is SGDLS and CDR2 is YYNGEE in the germline V gene. Trimming left V 0 bases short and J 0 bases short, with 10 bases between. The CDR3 contains 15 residues. The CDR3 DNA sequence: TGTGCCAGCAGCGTAGCTGGGGGACTCTCCTACGAGCAGTACTTC. This translates into CASSVAGGLSYEQYF.

The chain has TRBV27 and TRBJ2-7, with 11 nucleotides matching TRBD2. The V gene end was trimmed by 7 bases and the J gene end by 6 bases; junction bases not matched to a gene: 8. The CDR3 covers 14 residues. Germline CDR1 and CDR2: MNHEY and SMNVEV (reference sequence). The CDR3 loop is CASTRAGTSGEQYF. CDR3 in DNA: TGTGCCAGCACCAGGGCCGGGACTAGCGGCGAGCAGTACTTC.

The V call is TRBV5-1, the J call TRBJ2-7; weak D call: TRBD2 (6 bases). Germline V gives CDR1 SGHRS, CDR2 YFSETQ. The CDR3 consists of 15 residues. The germline V and J ends were trimmed by 4 bases and 5 bases, with 19 bases remaining between them. The CDR3 here is CASSLRPGSGHEQYF. The CDR3 DNA reads TGCGCCAGCAGCCTGAGGCCCGGGAGCGGTCACGAGCAGTACTTC. Full variable domain (missing parts from reference TRBV5-1 and TRBJ2-7): KAGVTQTPRYLIKTRGQQVTLSCSPISGHRSVSWYQQTPGQGLQFLFEYFSETQRNKGNFPGRFSGRQFSNSRSEMNVSTLELGDSALYLCASSLRPGSGHEQYFGPGTRLTVT.

This chain uses TRBV19 with TRBJ1-2; 9 bases line up with TRBD1. CDR3 size: 16 residues. V dropped 6 bases and J dropped 1; count of bases not matched to a gene: 9. Germline lookup yields CDR1 LNHDA and CDR2 SQIVND (reference sequence). CDR3 amino acids: CASRATGGPFNYGYTF. CDR3 nucleotides: TGTGCCAGTAGGGCGACAGGGGGACCCTTTAACTATGGCTACACCTTC.

The chain carries TRBV4-1 and TRBJ2-1; tentative D call: TRBD1 (5 bases). Per germline, CDR1 MGHRA and CDR2 YSYEKL. This CDR3 is 15 amino acids long. The germline V and J ends were trimmed by 6 bases and 8 bases, with 20 bases remaining between them. The CDR3 DNA sequence: TGCGCCAGCAGACCAAGGTCGGCCCAGGGCTATGAGCAGTTCTTC. Amino acids: CASRPRSAQGYEQFF.

In the case of this clone: A read error may account for a junction end that differs from germline. This sample also contains other DNA sequences that code for the same CDR3. This chain joins TRBV28 and TRBJ2-4; 15 bases map to TRBD2. Germline CDR1 is MDHEN and CDR2 is SYDVKM. The CDR3 covers 19 residues. The CDR3 nucleotides are TGTGCCAGCAGTTTACCCTTGCTGGGACTAGCGGGAGGAGGAAACATTCAGTACTTT. Protein sequence: CASSLPLLGLAGGGNIQYF.

The chain recombines TRBV30 with TRBJ2-2; D is ambiguous. The CDR3 totals 14 residues. The germline V gene has CDR1 GTSNPN and CDR2 SVGIG (reference sequence). Between the trimmed V and J ends, which lost 7 bases and 4 bases, there was a span of 16 bases. The CDR3 sequence is CASRWQDFTGELFF. Here the CDR3 DNA reads TGTGCCTCCCGGTGGCAGGATTTCACCGGGGAGCTGTTTTTT.

This chain joins TRBV28 and TRBJ1-1, with a weak D call TRBD1 (5 bases). The V end lost 4 bases, the J end lost 5 bases, and 17 bases lay between the germline ends. In germline, CDR1 is MDHEN, CDR2 SYDVKM. The CDR3 has 15 amino acids. The CDR3 DNA sequence: TGTGCCAGCAGTTCCGCGGGGGGTATCGGGACTGAAGCTTTCTTT. Translation gives CASSSAGGIGTEAFF.

This clone has more than one count but fewer than ten. V gene TRBV2 combines with J gene TRBJ1-1; D is uncertain. CDR1 is SNHLY, CDR2 FYNNEI, per germline. V was pared by 6 bases and J by 8 bases, with 19 bases between. This CDR3 contains 14 residues. CDR3 in amino acids: CASSEYQSRGEAFF. CDR3 bases: TGTGCCAGCAGCGAATATCAGAGCCGCGGAGAAGCTTTCTTT.

This clone was detected once. The chain recombines TRBV2 with TRBJ1-4; D ambiguous. The CDR3 runs 13 residues. V was pared by 3 bases and J by 4 bases, with 6 bases between. The germline V gene has CDR1 SNHLY and CDR2 FYNNEI. DNA of the CDR3: TGTGCCAGCAGTGATAGGGATAATGAAAAACTGTTTTTT. Its translation is CASSDRDNEKLFF.

J is TRBJ1-3 and V is TRBV18; D is unresolved. Trimming took off 4 bases at V and 2 bases at J, with 12 bases between the two ends. There are 15 residues in the CDR3. From germline, CDR1 is KGHSH and CDR2 LQKENI. DNA of the CDR3: TGTGCCAGCTCACAGGGTTACGGAGCTGGAAACACCATATATTTT. It translates to CASSQGYGAGNTIYF.

CDR3 in amino acids: CASSAVHYSNQPQHF. The CDR3 nucleotides are TGTGCCAGCAGTGCCGTCCACTATAGCAATCAGCCCCAGCATTTT. V gene TRBV28 combines with J gene TRBJ1-5; no clear D. This CDR3 has 15 residues. Germline V gene data show CDR1 as MDHEN and CDR2 as SYDVKM. V was trimmed by 5 bases and J by 0 bases, leaving 11 bases between them.

The chain links TRBV5-8 to TRBJ2-5; 7 bases line up with TRBD1. After removal of 4 bases from V and 4 bases from J, the junction contained 4 bases not matched to a gene. Looked up from germline, CDR1 is SGHTS and CDR2 is YDEGEE. This CDR3 region has 13 residues. Here the CDR3 reads CASSQQGTETQYF. CDR3 in DNA: TGTGCCAGCAGCCAACAGGGGACAGAGACCCAGTACTTC.

This chain connects TRBV7-3 to TRBJ2-1, with D possibly being TRBD1 or TRBD2 (5 bases each). With 0 bases removed from V and 7 bases from J, the gap between germline ends came to 7 bases. CDR3 length equals 13 residues. Germline lookup yields CDR1 SGHTA and CDR2 FQGTGA. As DNA, the CDR3 is TGTGCCAGCAGCTTAACCAGGGAGAATGAGCAGTTCTTC. Its protein product is CASSLTRENEQFF.

CDR3 in DNA: TGTGCCAGCAGTCGGGTCCTAGGGGAAAAACTGTTTTTT. Translated, it gives CASSRVLGEKLFF. V usage is TRBV7-9 and J usage is TRBJ1-4; no firm D call. The CDR3 sequence is 13 residues long. Germline V CDR1 and CDR2: SEHNR, FQNEAQ (reference sequence). V was shortened by 6 bases and J by 8 bases, with 13 bases between the two germline ends.

The rearrangement joins TRBV9 to TRBJ2-1; 7 bases map to TRBD2. V was pared by 4 bases and J by 3 bases, with 13 bases of the junction left unmatched. The V gene's germline CDR1 is SGDLS and CDR2 YYNGEE. The CDR3 runs to 17 residues. DNA for the CDR3: TGTGCCAGCAGCCCCGGTGGAGCTAGCGGACACTACAATGAGCAGTTCTTC. It codes for CASSPGGASGHYNEQFF.

This chain joins TRBV6-1 and TRBJ2-1, with D unclear. Germline values: CDR1 MNHNS, CDR2 SASEGT. The V gene lost 7 bases and the J gene lost 4 bases, with 8 bases spanning the gap. The CDR3 loop spans 12 amino acids. The CDR3 sequence: CASTLGYNEQFF. CDR3 DNA sequence: TGTGCCAGCACGCTGGGATACAATGAGCAGTTCTTC.